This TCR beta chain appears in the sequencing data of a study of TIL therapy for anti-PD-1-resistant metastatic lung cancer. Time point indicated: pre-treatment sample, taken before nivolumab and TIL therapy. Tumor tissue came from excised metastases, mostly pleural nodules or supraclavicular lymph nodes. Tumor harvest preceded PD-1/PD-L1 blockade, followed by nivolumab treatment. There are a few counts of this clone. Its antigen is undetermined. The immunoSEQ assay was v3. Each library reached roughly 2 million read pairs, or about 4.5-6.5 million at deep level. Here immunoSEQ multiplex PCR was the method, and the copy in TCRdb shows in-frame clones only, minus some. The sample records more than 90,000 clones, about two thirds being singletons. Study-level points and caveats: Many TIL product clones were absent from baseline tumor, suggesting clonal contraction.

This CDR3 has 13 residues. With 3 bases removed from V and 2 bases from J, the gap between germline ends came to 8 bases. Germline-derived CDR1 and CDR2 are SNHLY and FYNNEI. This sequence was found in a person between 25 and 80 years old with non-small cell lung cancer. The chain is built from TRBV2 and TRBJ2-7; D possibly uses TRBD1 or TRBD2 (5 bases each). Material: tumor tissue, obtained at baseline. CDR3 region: CASSEWGPYEQYF. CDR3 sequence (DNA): TGTGCCAGCAGTGAGTGGGGACCCTACGAGCAGTACTTC. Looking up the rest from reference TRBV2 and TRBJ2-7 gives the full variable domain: EPEVTQTPSHQVTQMGQEVILRCVPISNHLYFYWYRQILGQKVEFLVSFYNNEISEKSEIFDDQFSVERPDGSNFTLKIRSTKLEDSAMYFCASSEWGPYEQYFGPGTRLTVT.